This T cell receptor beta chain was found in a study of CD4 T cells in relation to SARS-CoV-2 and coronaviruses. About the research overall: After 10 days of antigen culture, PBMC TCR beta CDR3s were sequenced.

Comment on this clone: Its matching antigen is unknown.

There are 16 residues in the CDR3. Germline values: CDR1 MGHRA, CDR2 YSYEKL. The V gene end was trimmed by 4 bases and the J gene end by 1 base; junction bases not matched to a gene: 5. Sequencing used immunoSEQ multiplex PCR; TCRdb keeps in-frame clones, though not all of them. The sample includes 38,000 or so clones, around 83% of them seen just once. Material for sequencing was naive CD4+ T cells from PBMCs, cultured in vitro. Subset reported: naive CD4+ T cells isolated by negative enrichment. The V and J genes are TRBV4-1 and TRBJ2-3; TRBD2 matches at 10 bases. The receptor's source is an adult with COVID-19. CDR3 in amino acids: CASSRRGTSGTDTQYF. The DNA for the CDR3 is TGCGCCAGCAGCCGTAGGGGGACTAGCGGCACAGATACGCAGTATTTT.